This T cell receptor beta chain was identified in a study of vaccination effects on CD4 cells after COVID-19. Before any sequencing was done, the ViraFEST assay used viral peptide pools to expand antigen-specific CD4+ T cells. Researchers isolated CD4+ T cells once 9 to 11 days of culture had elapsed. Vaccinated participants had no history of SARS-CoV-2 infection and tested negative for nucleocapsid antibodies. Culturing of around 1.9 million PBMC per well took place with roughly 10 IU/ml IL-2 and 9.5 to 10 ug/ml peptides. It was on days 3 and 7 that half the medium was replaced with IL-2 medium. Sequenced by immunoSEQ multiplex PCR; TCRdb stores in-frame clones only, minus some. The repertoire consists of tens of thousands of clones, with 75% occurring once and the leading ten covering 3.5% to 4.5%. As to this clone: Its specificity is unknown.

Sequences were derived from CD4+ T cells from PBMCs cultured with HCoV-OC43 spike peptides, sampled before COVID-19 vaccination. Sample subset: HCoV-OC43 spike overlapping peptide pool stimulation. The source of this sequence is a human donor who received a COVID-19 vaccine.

CDR3 sequence: CSGLTQIQETQYF. CDR3 nucleotides: TGCAGCGGTCTAACCCAAATCCAAGAGACCCAGTACTTC. This chain uses TRBV29-1 with TRBJ2-5; D is uncertain. CDR1 SQVTM and CDR2 ANQGSEA come from the germline V gene. The CDR3 extends over 13 amino acids. V was trimmed by 7 bases and J by 1 base, leaving 13 bases between them.